Shown below are 26 T cell receptor beta chains from a single sample sequenced in a study of T cell changes during pregnancy in multiple sclerosis. This table comes from immunoSEQ multiplex PCR, and its TCRdb copy is limited to in-frame clones, with some not included. The table lists tens of thousands of clones, about nine tenths of them singletons. Sequenced here: peripheral blood, sampled in the third trimester of pregnancy. Every receptor here comes from a female donor with multiple sclerosis, enrolled in a pregnancy study.

This chain's CDR3 is CASLGQGQETQYF. In DNA, the CDR3 is TGTGCCAGTCTAGGACAGGGACAAGAGACCCAGTACTTC. The chain combines TRBV6-1 with TRBJ2-5; 8 nucleotides align to TRBD1. Per the germline V gene, CDR1 is MNHNS and CDR2 is SASEGT. The CDR3 has 13 amino acids. V gave up 9 bases and J gave up 2 bases; unmatched junction bases: 5.

This CDR3 is CASKVTVGRDTQYF. The CDR3 coding sequence is TGCGCCAGTAAAGTGACGGTAGGGAGGGATACGCAGTATTTT. The chain links TRBV5-1 to TRBJ2-3; TRBD2 might be the D (6 bases). This CDR3 contains 14 residues. Trimming left V 8 bases short and J 6 bases short, with 19 bases between. The V gene's germline CDR1 is SGHRS and CDR2 YFSETQ.

This clone was recorded once. The chain recombines TRBV29-1 with TRBJ1-2; TRBD1 matches 10 bases. Per the germline V gene, CDR1 is SQVTM and CDR2 is ANQGSEA. CDR3 length: 16 amino acids. V lost 7 bases to trimming and J lost 3 bases; unmatched junction nucleotides: 14. The CDR3 coding sequence is TGCAGCGCCTCTACAGTCGACAGGGGGCATGACTATGGCTACACCTTC. Amino acid sequence: CSASTVDRGHDYGYTF.

The chain combines TRBV6-5 with TRBJ1-5; 8 nucleotides match TRBD1. This CDR3 has 14 residues. Trimming took 3 bases from V and 7 from J; bases not matched to a gene: 5. Germline CDR1 MNHEY, CDR2 SVGAGI. The CDR3 DNA reads TGTGCCAGCAGTTATGAGACAGGGGCCCAGCCCCAGCATTTT. Amino acid sequence: CASSYETGAQPQHF.

This chain links TRBV4-1 with TRBJ2-7; a weak D match, TRBD2 (5 bases). Trimming took off 5 bases at V and 2 bases at J, with 25 bases between the two ends. The length of the CDR3 is 18 residues. The germline V gene encodes CDR1 MGHRA and CDR2 YSYEKL. CDR3 protein: CASSGHGLRTHPAYEQYF. CDR3 nucleotide sequence: TGCGCCAGCAGCGGTCACGGACTCCGGACTCACCCCGCCTACGAGCAGTACTTC.

This chain joins TRBV18 and TRBJ1-4; tentatively, D is TRBD1 (6 bases). The germline CDR1 and CDR2 sequences are KGHSH and LQKENI. Trimming left V 6 bases short and J 8 bases short, with 19 bases between. The CDR3 spans 15 residues. The CDR3 DNA is TGTGCCAGCTCGCAATCGCGGGGGGCAGTGGAAAAACTGTTTTTT. It is translated as CASSQSRGAVEKLFF.

The V gene is TRBV7-2, the J gene TRBJ2-1, with a weak D call TRBD1 (6 bases). The germline V gene encodes CDR1 SGHTA and CDR2 FQGNSA. The CDR3 runs to 16 residues. V dropped 5 bases and J dropped 6 bases, with 20 bases sitting between them. CDR3: CASSPPGLLGGNEQFF. The CDR3 coding sequence is TGTGCCAGCAGCCCCCCGGGGCTGTTAGGGGGCAATGAGCAGTTCTTC.

The chain couples TRBV19 to TRBJ2-5; D gene unclear. The CDR3 length is 14 residues. Deletions cut 0 bases from V and 5 bases from J, with 10 bases between. Germline CDR1 is LNHDA and CDR2 is SQIVND (reference sequence). In nucleotides, the CDR3 is TGTGCCAGTAGTATAGATCGGGTTCCGGAGACCCAGTACTTC. Translation gives CASSIDRVPETQYF.

The rearrangement links TRBV5-3 to TRBJ1-3, with D uncertain. TRBV5-3 has ORF status, its function being uncertain. The CDR3 consists of 12 residues. V was clipped by 2 bases and J by 4 bases, with 4 bases between them. The CDR3 here is CARSFPGNTIYF. Here the CDR3 DNA reads TGTGCCAGAAGCTTCCCGGGAAACACCATATATTTT.

The V call is TRBV5-1, the J call TRBJ1-4, with D possibly matching TRBD1 (5 bases). CDR3 length: 15 residues. Between the trimmed V and J ends, which lost 0 bases and 7 bases, there was a span of 13 bases. CDR1 and CDR2 (germline): SGHRS, YFSETQ. CDR3 coding DNA: TGCGCCAGCAGCTTGGGAGGCGGGGGTGTTGAAAAACTGTTTTTT. Translating gives CASSLGGGGVEKLFF.

The CDR3 region has the DNA TGTGCCAGCAGCGTGACAGGGGGCCAAGAGACCCAGTACTTC. Its translation is CASSVTGGQETQYF. The chain recombines TRBV9 with TRBJ2-5; 9 bases are a match to TRBD1. The CDR3 spans 14 residues. Germline CDR1 is SGDLS and CDR2 is YYNGEE. With V trimmed by 2 bases and J by 1 base, 0 bases remained unmatched.

This clone is a singleton in its sample. In DNA form, the CDR3 reads TGTGCCATCAGTGAGTCGATAGCCAGGGAAGATCAGCCCCAGCATTTT. This translates into CAISESIAREDQPQHF. The J gene is TRBJ1-5, the V gene TRBV10-3, with D tentatively TRBD1 (5 bases). Germline loops: CDR1 ENHRY, CDR2 SYGVKD. V was trimmed by 0 bases and J by 5 bases, leaving 14 bases between them. The CDR3 runs 16 residues.

This clone has a handful of counts. The chain is built from TRBV7-2 and TRBJ1-5; 11 bases agree with TRBD1. The junction had 9 bases not matched to a gene; V was cut back by 5 bases and J by 9 bases. Germline loops: CDR1 SGHTA, CDR2 FQGNSA. This CDR3 is built from 15 residues. The CDR3 here is CASSKGQGAQWPQHF. The CDR3 DNA reads TGTGCCAGCAGCAAAGGACAGGGGGCCCAGTGGCCCCAGCATTTT.

The rearrangement uses TRBV4-1 and TRBJ2-6, with 7 bases that match TRBD1. The V gene's germline CDR1 is MGHRA and CDR2 YSYEKL. The CDR3 spans 16 residues. Losses at the gene ends were 4 bases for V and 2 bases for J; bases not matched to a gene: 5. CDR3 residues: CASSLVDRAGANVLTF. The CDR3, as DNA: TGCGCCAGCAGCCTAGTTGACAGGGCTGGGGCCAACGTCCTGACTTTC.

The chain recombines TRBV7-2 with TRBJ2-7; TRBD2 agrees at 9 bases. The CDR3 contains 17 residues. CDR1 is SGHTA, CDR2 FQGNSA, per germline. J was trimmed by 2 bases and V by 5 bases; bases with no gene match: 13. This chain's CDR3 is CASSLPSGNILAYEQYF. The CDR3 DNA sequence: TGTGCCAGCAGCCTCCCTAGCGGGAACATTTTGGCCTACGAGCAGTACTTC.

V gene TRBV30 combines with J gene TRBJ1-4; D is ambiguous. Trimming pared 3 bases from V and 4 bases from J, leaving 12 bases between. The CDR3 totals 14 residues. Germline lookup yields CDR1 GTSNPN and CDR2 SVGIG (reference sequence). CDR3 nucleotide sequence: TGTGCCTGGAGGTCACCAACTGGTAATGAAAAACTGTTTTTT. Protein sequence: CAWRSPTGNEKLFF.

V usage is TRBV10-1 and J usage is TRBJ2-3; no firm D call. The V end lost 8 bases, the J end lost 6 bases, and 6 bases lay between the germline ends. The CDR3 contains 10 residues. The germline gives CDR1 WNHNN, CDR2 SYGVQD (reference sequence). The CDR3 region has the DNA TGCGCCAGCTCCGTGGATACGCAGTATTTT. Translated: CASSVDTQYF.

This rearrangement joins TRBV4-1 to TRBJ1-2, with 9 bases matching TRBD1. The length of the CDR3 is 16 residues. CDR1 and CDR2 from the germline V gene are MGHRA and YSYEKL. J was trimmed by 1 base and V by 4 bases; bases with no gene match: 7. Here the CDR3 reads CASSPEGQGLNYGYTF. The CDR3 region has the DNA TGCGCCAGCAGCCCAGAGGGACAGGGTCTTAACTATGGCTACACCTTC.

This clone has more than one count but fewer than ten. This chain joins TRBV12-5 and TRBJ2-1, with 7 nucleotides matching TRBD2. V lost 1 base to trimming and J lost 3 bases; unmatched junction nucleotides: 6. Germline V gene lookup returns CDR1 LGHNT and CDR2 FRNRAP. The CDR3 is 16 amino acids. The CDR3 region is CASGLGVSGGYNEQFF. Written as DNA, the CDR3 is TGTGCTAGTGGTTTGGGGGTGTCGGGGGGCTACAATGAGCAGTTCTTC.

The gene calls are TRBV4-3 and TRBJ2-1, with D perhaps matching TRBD2 (6 bases). The germline V gene encodes CDR1 LGHNA and CDR2 YSLEER. There are 16 residues in the CDR3. Trimming left V 5 bases short and J 2 bases short, with 16 bases between. CDR3 coding DNA: TGCGCCAGCAGCTCCTCCCAGGGAGGAACCTACAATGAGCAGTTCTTC. This sequence encodes CASSSSQGGTYNEQFF.

CDR3: CASSLEAGGQKETQYF. CDR3 sequence (DNA): TGCGCCAGCAGCTTGGAGGCCGGCGGGCAGAAAGAGACCCAGTACTTC. The chain is built from TRBV5-1 and TRBJ2-5; possibly TRBD2 for D (5 bases). CDR3 length: 16 residues. V shed 0 bases and J shed 3 bases, with 15 bases lying between them. Germline V gives CDR1 SGHRS, CDR2 YFSETQ.

The chain has TRBV5-1 and TRBJ2-5; D may be TRBD2 (5 bases). Germline lookup yields CDR1 SGHRS and CDR2 YFSETQ. CDR3 length equals 15 residues. The V end was cut by 3 bases, the J end by 4 bases, with 16 bases between. CDR3 sequence: CASSWNLGVGETQYF. The CDR3 DNA reads TGCGCCAGCAGCTGGAACCTCGGGGTTGGAGAGACCCAGTACTTC.

V and J are TRBV19 and TRBJ2-5, with TRBD1 matching over 8 bases. Losses at the gene ends were 1 base for V and 4 bases for J; bases not matched to a gene: 2. The CDR3 sequence is 14 residues long. The germline V gene has CDR1 LNHDA and CDR2 SQIVND (reference sequence). The CDR3 reads CASSIGDRRETQYF. DNA for the CDR3: TGTGCCAGTAGTATAGGGGACAGGAGAGAGACCCAGTACTTC.

This clone has only one observation. This sequence joins TRBV19 and TRBJ2-7; 11 bases are shared with TRBD2. Germline V gene sequence: CDR1 LNHDA, CDR2 SQIVND (reference sequence). Germline trimming cut 8 bases from V and 2 bases from J; bases unmatched to any gene: 8. The CDR3 spans 15 residues. The CDR3 protein is CASGELAGAAYEQYF. CDR3 bases: TGTGCCAGTGGGGAACTAGCGGGGGCCGCCTACGAGCAGTACTTC.

V gene TRBV12-5 combines with J gene TRBJ1-5, with unresolved D. This CDR3 spans 13 amino acids. CDR1 is LGHNT and CDR2 is FRNRAP in the germline V gene. The V and J ends lost 4 bases and 5 bases respectively, with 9 bases between them. The CDR3 loop is CASGSRQDQPQHF. CDR3 DNA sequence: TGTGCTAGTGGTTCCAGGCAAGATCAGCCCCAGCATTTT.

This chain connects TRBV5-1 to TRBJ1-1; D is uncertain. V was cut by 4 bases and J by 6 bases, with 22 bases left in between. This CDR3 is 16 amino acids long. Germline V CDR1 and CDR2: SGHRS, YFSETQ. Here the CDR3 reads CASSDSPLTAGAEAFF. The DNA for the CDR3 is TGCGCCAGCAGCGATTCCCCATTGACTGCTGGAGCTGAAGCTTTCTTT.